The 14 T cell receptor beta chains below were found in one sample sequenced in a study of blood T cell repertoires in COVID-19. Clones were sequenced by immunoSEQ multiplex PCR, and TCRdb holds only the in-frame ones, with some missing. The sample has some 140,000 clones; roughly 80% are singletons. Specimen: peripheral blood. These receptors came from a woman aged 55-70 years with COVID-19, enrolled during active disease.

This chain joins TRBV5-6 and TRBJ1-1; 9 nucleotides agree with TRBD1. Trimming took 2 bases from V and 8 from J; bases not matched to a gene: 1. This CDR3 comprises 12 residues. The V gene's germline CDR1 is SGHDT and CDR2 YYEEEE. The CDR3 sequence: CASSLGTGEAFF. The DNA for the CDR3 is TGTGCCAGCAGCTTAGGGACAGGGGAAGCTTTCTTT.

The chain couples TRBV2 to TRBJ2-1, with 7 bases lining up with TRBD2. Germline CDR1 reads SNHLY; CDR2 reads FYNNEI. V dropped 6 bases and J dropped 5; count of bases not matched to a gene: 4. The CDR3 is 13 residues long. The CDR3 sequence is CASRGGGNNEQFF. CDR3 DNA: TGTGCCAGCAGGGGGGGAGGGAACAATGAGCAGTTCTTC.

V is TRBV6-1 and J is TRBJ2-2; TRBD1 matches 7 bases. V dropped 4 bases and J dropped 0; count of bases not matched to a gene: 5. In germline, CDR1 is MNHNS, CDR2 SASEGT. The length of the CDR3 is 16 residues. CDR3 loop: CASSARTGPNTGELFF. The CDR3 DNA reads TGTGCCAGCAGTGCGAGGACAGGACCGAACACCGGGGAGCTGTTTTTT.

DNA for the CDR3: TGCGCCAGCAGGTCTAATGCAGGGGATGAGCAGTACTTC. It encodes CASRSNAGDEQYF. This chain links TRBV5-1 with TRBJ2-7; weak D call: TRBD1 (6 bases). The CDR3 runs 13 residues. Germline V gives CDR1 SGHRS, CDR2 YFSETQ. Trimming stripped 5 bases from V and 7 bases from J, with 16 bases between.

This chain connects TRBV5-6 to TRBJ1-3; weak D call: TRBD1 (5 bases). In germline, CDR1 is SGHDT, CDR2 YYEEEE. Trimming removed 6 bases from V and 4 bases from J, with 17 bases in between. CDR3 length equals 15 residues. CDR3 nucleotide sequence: TGTGCCAGCACCGATAGGGGCTCGCGGGGAAACACCATATATTTT. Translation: CASTDRGSRGNTIYF. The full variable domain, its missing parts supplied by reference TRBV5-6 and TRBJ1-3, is DAGVTQSPTHLIKTRGQQVTLRCSPKSGHDTVSWYQQALGQGPQFIFQYYEEEERQRGNFPDRFSGHQFPNYSSELNVNALLLGDSALYLCASTDRGSRGNTIYFGEGSWLTVV.

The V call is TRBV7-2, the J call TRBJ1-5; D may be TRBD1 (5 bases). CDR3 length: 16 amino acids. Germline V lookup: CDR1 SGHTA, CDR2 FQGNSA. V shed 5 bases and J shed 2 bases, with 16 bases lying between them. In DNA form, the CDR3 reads TGTGCCAGCAGCCTCCGGCCCGGGGGGGGCAATCAGCCCCAGCATTTT. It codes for CASSLRPGGGNQPQHF.

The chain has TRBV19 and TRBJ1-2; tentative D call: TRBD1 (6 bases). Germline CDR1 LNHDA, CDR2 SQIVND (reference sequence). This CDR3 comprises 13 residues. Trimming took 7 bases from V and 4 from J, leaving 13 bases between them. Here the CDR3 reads CASTSTGFYGYTF. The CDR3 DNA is TGTGCCAGTACATCGACAGGCTTCTATGGCTACACCTTC.

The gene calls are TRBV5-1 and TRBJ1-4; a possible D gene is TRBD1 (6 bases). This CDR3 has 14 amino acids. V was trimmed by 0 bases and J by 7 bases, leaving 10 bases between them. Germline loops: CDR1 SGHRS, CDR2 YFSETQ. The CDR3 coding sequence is TGCGCCAGCAGCTTGGGCAGGGGTGTTGAAAAACTGTTTTTT. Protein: CASSLGRGVEKLFF.

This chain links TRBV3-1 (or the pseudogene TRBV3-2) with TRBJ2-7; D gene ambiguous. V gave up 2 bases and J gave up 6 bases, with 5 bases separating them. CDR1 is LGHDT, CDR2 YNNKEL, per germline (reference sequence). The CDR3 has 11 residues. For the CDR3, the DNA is TGTGCCAGCAGCCAAAGAGGCGAGCAGTACTTC. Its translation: CASSQRGEQYF.

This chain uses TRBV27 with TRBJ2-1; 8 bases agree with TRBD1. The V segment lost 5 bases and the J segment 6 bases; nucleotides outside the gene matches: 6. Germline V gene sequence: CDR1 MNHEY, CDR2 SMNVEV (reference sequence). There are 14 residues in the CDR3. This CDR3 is CASSGTGFGNEQFF. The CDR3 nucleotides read TGTGCCAGCAGTGGGACAGGTTTCGGCAATGAGCAGTTCTTC.

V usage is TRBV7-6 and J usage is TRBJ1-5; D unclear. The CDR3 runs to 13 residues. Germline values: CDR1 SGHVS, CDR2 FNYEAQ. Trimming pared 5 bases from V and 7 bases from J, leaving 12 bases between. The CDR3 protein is CASSPAEGQPQHF. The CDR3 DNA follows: TGTGCCAGCAGCCCAGCGGAGGGACAGCCCCAGCATTTT.

CDR3 loop: CASSPTDRRTEAFF. The DNA for the CDR3 is TGTGCCAGCAGCCCAACGGACAGGCGCACTGAAGCTTTCTTT. The chain couples TRBV11-2 to TRBJ1-1, with 7 bases fitting TRBD1. Losses at the gene ends were 5 bases for V and 4 bases for J; bases not matched to a gene: 7. CDR1 is SGHAT, CDR2 FQNNGV, per germline. This CDR3 is built from 14 residues.

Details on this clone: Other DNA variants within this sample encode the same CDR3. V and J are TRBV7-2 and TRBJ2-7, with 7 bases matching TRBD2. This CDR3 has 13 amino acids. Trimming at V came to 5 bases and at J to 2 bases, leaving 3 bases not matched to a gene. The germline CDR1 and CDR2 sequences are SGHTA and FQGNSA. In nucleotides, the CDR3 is TGTGCCAGCAGCCTAGGACTAGCCTACGAGCAGTACTTC. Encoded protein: CASSLGLAYEQYF.

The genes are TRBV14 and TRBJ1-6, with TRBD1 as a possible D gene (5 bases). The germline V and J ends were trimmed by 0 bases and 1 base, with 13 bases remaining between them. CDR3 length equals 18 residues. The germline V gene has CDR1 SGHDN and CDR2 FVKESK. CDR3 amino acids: CASSQDSWRGSYNSPLHF. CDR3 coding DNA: TGTGCCAGCAGCCAAGATAGTTGGAGGGGTTCCTATAATTCACCCCTCCACTTT.